Shown below are 15 T cell receptor beta chains from a single sample sequenced in a study of blood T cell repertoires in COVID-19. Produced via immunoSEQ multiplex PCR; TCRdb's table is partial and in-frame only. The sample yields 100,000 to 150,000 clones, approximately 86% seen once. The sample was PBMCs or T cells enriched from blood (not recorded which). These receptors originate from a woman between 45 and 65 years old who had recovered from COVID-19.

The chain combines TRBV2 with TRBJ1-2, with TRBD1 as a possible D gene (6 bases). This CDR3 is built from 13 residues. Germline CDR1 reads SNHLY; CDR2 reads FYNNEI. The V and J ends lost 0 bases and 7 bases respectively, with 9 bases between them. The CDR3 sequence is CASSEAGRGGYTF. CDR3 bases: TGTGCCAGCAGTGAAGCTGGCAGGGGTGGCTACACCTTC.

This clone was counted a few times. CDR3: CASSPGTGTYEQYF. The CDR3 DNA sequence: TGTGCCAGTAGTCCTGGGACAGGAACCTACGAGCAGTACTTC. The chain is built from TRBV19 and TRBJ2-7, with TRBD1 matching over 8 bases. The CDR3 loop spans 14 amino acids. V lost 5 bases and J lost 2; bases outside the gene matches: 5. Germline CDR1 LNHDA, CDR2 SQIVND (reference sequence).

The gene calls are TRBV11-3 and TRBJ1-1; 11 nucleotides line up with TRBD1. V lost 5 bases to trimming and J lost 4 bases; unmatched junction nucleotides: 15. This CDR3 has 18 residues. Germline V gene data show CDR1 as SGHNT and CDR2 as YENEEA. CDR3 bases: TGTGCCAGCAGCAAACCCTGGACAGGGGGCCGGCAAGGCACTGAAGCTTTCTTT. Residues: CASSKPWTGGRQGTEAFF.

DNA for the CDR3: TGTGCCAGCAGCCCAGTACTAGGGTCTGGGGCCAACGTCCTGACTTTC. This encodes CASSPVLGSGANVLTF. This chain joins TRBV7-9 and TRBJ2-6, with D possibly TRBD2 on 5 matching bases. The CDR3 has 16 residues. V was clipped by 5 bases and J by 1 base, with 12 bases between them. Per the germline V gene, CDR1 is SEHNR and CDR2 is FQNEAQ (reference sequence). Supplemented by reference TRBV7-9 and TRBJ2-6, the full variable domain reads DTGVSQNPRHKITKRGQNVTFRCDPISEHNRLYWYRQTLGQGPEFLTYFQNEAQLEKSRLLSDRFSAERPKGSFSTLEIQRTEQGDSAMYLCASSPVLGSGANVLTFGAGSRLTVL.

The rearrangement uses TRBV4-3 and TRBJ2-7; 7 bases align to TRBD1. There are 15 residues in the CDR3. The V gene's germline CDR1 is LGHNA and CDR2 YSLEER. V was clipped by 0 bases and J by 3 bases; unmatched bases: 5. As DNA, the CDR3 is TGCGCCAGCAGCCAAGACCACGGACAGGTCTACGAGCAGTACTTC. Its translation: CASSQDHGQVYEQYF.

This clone has only one observation. The chain couples TRBV27 to TRBJ1-2, with D hard to call. This CDR3 region has 14 residues. CDR1 and CDR2 (germline): MNHEY, SMNVEV (reference sequence). V shed 8 bases and J shed 0 bases, with 13 bases lying between them. DNA of the CDR3: TGTGCCAGCGGCCAAGACACAGCTAACTATGGCTACACCTTC. Translated: CASGQDTANYGYTF.

This chain links TRBV9 with TRBJ2-3, with TRBD2 matching over 7 bases. Trimming cost V 0 bases and J 2 bases; bases outside gene matches: 6. The CDR3 is made up of 16 amino acids. Germline V gives CDR1 SGDLS, CDR2 YYNGEE. CDR3 coding DNA: TGTGCCAGCAGCGTAGCTGTGGGACTAAACACAGATACGCAGTATTTT. Protein sequence: CASSVAVGLNTDTQYF.

V and J are TRBV3-1 (or the pseudogene TRBV3-2) and TRBJ2-2; TRBD2 matches at 10 bases. The CDR3 has 16 amino acids. V lost 4 bases, J lost 4 bases, and 6 bases stayed unmatched. CDR1 and CDR2 from the germline V gene are LGHDT and YNNKEL (reference sequence). For the CDR3, the DNA is TGTGCCAGCAGCCCCACTAGCGGGGTGAGCACCGGGGAGCTGTTTTTT. Translating gives CASSPTSGVSTGELFF.

The chain employs TRBV28 and TRBJ2-1; 7 nucleotides agree with TRBD2. Trimming cost V 7 bases and J 8 bases; bases outside gene matches: 11. Germline-derived CDR1 and CDR2 are MDHEN and SYDVKM. The CDR3 extends over 14 amino acids. CDR3 in amino acids: CASTDGAGRDEQFF. Here the CDR3 DNA reads TGTGCCAGCACCGACGGGGCAGGGAGGGATGAGCAGTTCTTC.

The gene calls are TRBV5-4 and TRBJ1-2; D is perhaps TRBD1 (6 bases). This CDR3 region has 15 residues. Trimming took off 2 bases at V and 0 bases at J, with 11 bases between the two ends. Germline loops: CDR1 SGHNT, CDR2 YYREEE (reference sequence). The CDR3 sequence is CASSFGTLANYGYTF. In nucleotides, the CDR3 is TGTGCCAGCAGCTTCGGGACACTTGCTAACTATGGCTACACCTTC.

The V gene is TRBV6-5, the J gene TRBJ2-1, with D possibly matching TRBD2 (7 bases). V shed 7 bases and J shed 11 bases, with 18 bases lying between them. The germline V gene encodes CDR1 MNHEY and CDR2 SVGAGI. The CDR3 is 13 amino acids. CDR3 coding DNA: TGTGCCAGCAACGAGGGGGGGAGTAGTAAGCAGTTCTTC. Its translation is CASNEGGSSKQFF.

The chain combines TRBV3-1 (or the pseudogene TRBV3-2) with TRBJ2-4, with 10 bases that match TRBD1. The J segment lost 1 base and the V segment lost 0 bases, leaving 9 bases of the junction unmatched. Germline V CDR1 and CDR2: LGHDT, YNNKEL (reference sequence). The CDR3 sequence is 19 residues long. This CDR3 is CASSQEGRDRGRAKNIQYF. Here the CDR3 DNA reads TGTGCCAGCAGCCAAGAAGGTCGGGACAGGGGAAGGGCCAAAAACATTCAGTACTTC.

The chain's CDR3 is CASSLGTGNEKLFF. The CDR3 bases are TGTGCCAGCAGCCTCGGGACAGGGAATGAAAAACTGTTTTTT. J is TRBJ1-4 and V is TRBV5-5; 9 bases are a match to TRBD1. Germline lookup yields CDR1 SGHKS and CDR2 YYEKEE (reference sequence). Trimming cost V 4 bases and J 5 bases; bases outside gene matches: 3. This CDR3 has 14 residues.

This chain joins TRBV5-1 and TRBJ1-4, with D maybe TRBD1 (6 bases). V was clipped by 4 bases and J by 4 bases, with 17 bases between them. Germline assignment: CDR1 SGHRS and CDR2 YFSETQ. The CDR3 is 16 amino acids. CDR3 in DNA: TGCGCCAGCAGCCCACTCTTGACCAGGGGTAATGAAAAACTGTTTTTT. Translated: CASSPLLTRGNEKLFF.

CDR3 protein: CASSGPSGTGFGNIQYF. Here the CDR3 DNA reads TGTGCCAGCAGTGGACCTTCCGGGACAGGTTTTGGAAACATTCAGTACTTC. This chain uses TRBV6-2 or TRBV6-3 with TRBJ2-4; 8 nucleotides match TRBD1. The V gene end was trimmed by 5 bases and the J gene end by 6 bases; junction bases not matched to a gene: 15. Germline V gene sequence: CDR1 MNHEY, CDR2 SVGEGT. CDR3 length equals 17 residues.